Listed below are T cell receptor beta chains from one sample, sequenced in a study of CD8+CD57+ T cells in acquired aplastic anemia. TCRdb passed the reads through MiXCR, listing each CDR3 protein once. The sample yields 250,000 to 350,000 distinct CDR3 sequences, roughly 50% seen once. Sequences were obtained from sorted CD4+, CD8+, or CD8+CD57+ T cells (not recorded which) from PBMCs. The receptors derive from a human donor with severe aplastic anemia or a healthy control (not recorded which). Both conserved end residues are part of each CDR3. The order of the fields is D gene, clone size, V gene, J gene, CDR3 protein, CDR3 DNA. A D gene is named only where the DNA matches it firmly. Not every row has a clone size; where given, it reads once, few, many or a size class.

>.|.|TRBV19|TRBJ1-1
CASSISGDWITEAFF
TGTGCCAGTAGTATATCAGGGGATTGGATCACTGAAGCCTTCTTT
>.|.|TRBV7-9|TRBJ1-1
CASSPLLLETEAFF
TGTGCCAGCAGCCCCTTACTCCTGGAGACTGAAGCTTTCTTT
>.|many|TRBV20-1|TRBJ2-3
CSASGQRSTDTQYF
TGCAGTGCTAGTGGCCAGCGAAGCACAGATACGCAGTATTTT
>.|.|TRBV10-2|TRBJ1-5
CASSLPPGRTSNQPQHF
TGCGCCAGCAGTTTGCCACCAGGCAGGACGAGCAATCAGCCCCAGCATTTT
>.|.|TRBV19|TRBJ1-2
CASTKTGHGYTF
TGTGCCAGTACAAAGACAGGACACGGCTACACCTTC
>TRBD1|few|TRBV28|TRBJ1-2
CASRIPSGGSGGYTF
TGTGCCAGCCGAATTCCCTCAGGGGGCAGTGGCGGCTACACCTTC
>TRBD1|many|TRBV7-9|TRBJ2-7
CASTMTGAGYEQYF
TGTGCCAGCACGATGACAGGGGCAGGCTACGAGCAGTACTTC
>TRBD2|few|TRBV10-3|TRBJ2-7
CAISTSGSYEQYF
TGTGCCATATCCACTAGCGGCTCCTACGAGCAGTACTTC
>TRBD1|.|TRBV5-4|TRBJ1-2
CASSFDRGQGYTF
TGTGCCAGCAGCTTCGACAGGGGGCAGGGCTACACCTTC
>TRBD1|.|TRBV20-1|TRBJ2-1
CSANPGQGNYNEQFF
TGCAGTGCTAATCCAGGACAGGGAAACTACAATGAGCAGTTCTTC